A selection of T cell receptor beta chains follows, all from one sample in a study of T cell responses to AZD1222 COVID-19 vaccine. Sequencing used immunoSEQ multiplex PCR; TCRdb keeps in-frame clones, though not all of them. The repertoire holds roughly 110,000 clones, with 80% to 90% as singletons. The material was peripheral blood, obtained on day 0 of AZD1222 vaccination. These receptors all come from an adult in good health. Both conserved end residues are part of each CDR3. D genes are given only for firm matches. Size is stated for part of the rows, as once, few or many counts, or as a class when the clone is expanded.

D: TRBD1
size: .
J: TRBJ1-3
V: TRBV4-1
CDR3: CASSQDRVGVRDRVVSGNTIYF
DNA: TGCGCCAGCAGCCAAGACCGGGTGGGGGTAAGGGACAGGGTAGTCTCTGGAAACACCATATATTTT

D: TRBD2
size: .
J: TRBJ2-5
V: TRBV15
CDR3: CATSRDILAGNQETQYF
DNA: TGTGCCACCAGCAGAGATATCCTAGCGGGGAACCAAGAGACCCAGTACTTC

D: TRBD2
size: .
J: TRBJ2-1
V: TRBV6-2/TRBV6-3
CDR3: CASSYVLGASGPADEQFF
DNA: TGTGCCAGCAGTTACGTCCTCGGGGCTAGCGGCCCTGCGGATGAGCAGTTCTTC

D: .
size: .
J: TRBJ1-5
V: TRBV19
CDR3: CASRILGGLGQPQHF
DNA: TGTGCCAGTAGAATCCTCGGGGGGCTAGGTCAGCCCCAGCATTTT

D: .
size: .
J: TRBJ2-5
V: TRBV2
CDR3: CASGQETQYF
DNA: TGTGCCAGCGGCCAGGAGACCCAGTACTTC

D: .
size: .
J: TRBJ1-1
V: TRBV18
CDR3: CASSEKSAPGVFF
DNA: TGTGCCAGCTCAGAAAAAAGTGCGCCAGGGGTTTTCTTT

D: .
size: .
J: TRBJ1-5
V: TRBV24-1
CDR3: CATSDFSNQPQHF
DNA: TGTGCCACCAGTGATTTCTCTAATCAGCCCCAGCATTTT

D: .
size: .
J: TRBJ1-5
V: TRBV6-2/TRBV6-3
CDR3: CASSYSAGGPQPQHF
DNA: TGTGCCAGCAGTTACTCGGCAGGAGGCCCTCAGCCCCAGCATTTT

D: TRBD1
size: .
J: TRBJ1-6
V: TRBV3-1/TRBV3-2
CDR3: CASSQVRPQGDSPLHF
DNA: TGTGCCAGCAGCCAAGTCAGGCCACAGGGGGATTCACCCCTCCACTTT

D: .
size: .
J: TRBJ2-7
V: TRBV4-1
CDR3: CASSQDTGTKTYEQYF
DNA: TGCGCCAGCAGCCAAGATACGGGGACAAAAACCTACGAGCAGTACTTC

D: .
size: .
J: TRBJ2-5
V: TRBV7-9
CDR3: CASSRAQETQYF
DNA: TGTGCCAGCAGCCGTGCTCAAGAGACCCAGTACTTC

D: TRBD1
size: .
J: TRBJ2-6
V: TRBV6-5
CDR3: CASSLQGTGANVLTF
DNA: TGTGCCAGCAGTCTACAGGGGACCGGGGCCAACGTCCTGACTTTC

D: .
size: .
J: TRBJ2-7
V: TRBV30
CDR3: CAWSPRGRELDEQYF
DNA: TGTGCCTGGAGTCCCAGGGGGCGGGAGCTCGACGAGCAGTACTTC

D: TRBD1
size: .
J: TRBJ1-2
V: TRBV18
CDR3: CASSSDRGTGGYTF
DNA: TGTGCCAGCTCATCAGACAGGGGTACGGGCGGCTACACCTTC

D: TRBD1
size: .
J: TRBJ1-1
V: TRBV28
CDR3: CASSWDSTNTEAFF
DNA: TGTGCCAGCAGCTGGGACAGCACGAACACTGAAGCTTTCTTT

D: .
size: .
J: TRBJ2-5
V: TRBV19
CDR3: CASSILGVGETQYF
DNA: TGTGCCAGTAGTATTCTTGGGGTCGGAGAGACCCAGTACTTC

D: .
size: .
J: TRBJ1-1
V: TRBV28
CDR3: CASSLAGFRNTEAFF
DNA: TGTGCCAGCAGTTTAGCAGGGTTCAGGAACACTGAAGCTTTCTTT

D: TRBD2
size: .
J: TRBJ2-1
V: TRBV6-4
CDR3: CASSRAGMASNEQFF
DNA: TGTGCCAGCAGTCGAGCGGGAATGGCCTCCAATGAGCAGTTCTTC

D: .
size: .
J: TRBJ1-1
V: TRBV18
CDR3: CLTEGSTEAFF
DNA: TGTTTGACTGAGGGGAGCACTGAAGCTTTCTTT

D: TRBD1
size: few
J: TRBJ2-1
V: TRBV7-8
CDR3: CASSSDRVGNNEQFF
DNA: TGTGCCAGCAGCTCTGACAGGGTAGGAAACAATGAGCAGTTCTTC

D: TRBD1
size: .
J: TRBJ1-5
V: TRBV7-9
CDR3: CASSLQGQGTQPQHF
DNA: TGTGCCAGCAGCCTACAAGGACAGGGGACCCAGCCCCAGCATTTT

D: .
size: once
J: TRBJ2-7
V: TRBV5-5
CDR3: CASTPGLGSSYEQYF
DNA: TGTGCCAGCACCCCTGGGCTGGGGAGTTCCTACGAGCAGTACTTC

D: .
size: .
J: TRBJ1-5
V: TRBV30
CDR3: CAWSIQRPRNQPQHF
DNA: TGTGCCTGGAGTATACAACGACCCCGGAATCAGCCCCAGCATTTT

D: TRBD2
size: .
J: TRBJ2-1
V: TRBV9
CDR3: CASSTAGGSYNEQFF
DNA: TGTGCCAGCAGCACGGCGGGGGGGTCCTACAATGAGCAGTTCTTC

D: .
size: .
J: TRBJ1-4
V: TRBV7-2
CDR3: CASSLRSDEKLFF
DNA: TGTGCCAGCAGCTTACGGTCTGATGAAAAACTGTTTTTT

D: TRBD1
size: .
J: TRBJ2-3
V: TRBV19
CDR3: CATLGTGKADTQYF
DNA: TGTGCCACCTTAGGGACAGGGAAGGCAGATACGCAGTATTTT

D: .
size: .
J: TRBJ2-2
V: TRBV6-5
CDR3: CASSSTSPPGELFF
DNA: TGTGCCAGCAGTTCGACTAGTCCCCCCGGGGAGCTGTTTTTT

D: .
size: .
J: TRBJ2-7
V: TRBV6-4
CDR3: CASSDNLEQYF
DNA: TGTGCCAGCAGTGACAACCTCGAGCAGTACTTC

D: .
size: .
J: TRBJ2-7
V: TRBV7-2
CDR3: CASSLGTQFYEQYF
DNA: TGTGCCAGCAGCTTAGGTACACAGTTTTACGAGCAGTACTTC

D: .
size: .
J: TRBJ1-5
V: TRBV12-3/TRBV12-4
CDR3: CASSLLGNQPQHF
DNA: TGTGCCAGCAGTTTATTGGGAAATCAGCCCCAGCATTTT

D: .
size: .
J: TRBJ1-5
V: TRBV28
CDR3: CASSLPIHSNQPQHF
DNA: TGTGCCAGCAGTTTACCCATTCATAGCAATCAGCCCCAGCATTTT

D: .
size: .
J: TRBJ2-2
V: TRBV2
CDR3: CASKGDGGELFF
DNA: TGTGCCAGCAAAGGGGACGGCGGGGAGCTGTTTTTT

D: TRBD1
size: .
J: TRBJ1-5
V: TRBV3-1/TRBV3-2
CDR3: CASSQEGVWGQENQPQHF
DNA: TGTGCCAGCAGCCAAGAAGGCGTTTGGGGACAGGAAAATCAGCCCCAGCATTTT

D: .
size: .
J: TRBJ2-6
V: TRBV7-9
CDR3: CASSWWAHGANVLTF
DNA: TGTGCCAGCAGCTGGTGGGCCCATGGGGCCAACGTCCTGACTTTC

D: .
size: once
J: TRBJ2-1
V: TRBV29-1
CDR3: CSVGVDEQFF
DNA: TGCAGCGTTGGGGTTGATGAGCAGTTCTTC

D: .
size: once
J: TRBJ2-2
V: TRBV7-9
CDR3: CASSLVDSGELFF
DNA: TGTGCCAGCAGCTTAGTTGATTCCGGGGAGCTGTTTTTT

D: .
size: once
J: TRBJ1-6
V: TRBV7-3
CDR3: CASSIGPARNSPLHF
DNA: TGTGCCAGCAGCATTGGCCCGGCGAGGAATTCACCCCTCCACTTT

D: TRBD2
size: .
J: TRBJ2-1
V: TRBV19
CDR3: CASSITSGKQFF
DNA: TGTGCCAGTAGTATTACTAGCGGTAAGCAGTTCTTC

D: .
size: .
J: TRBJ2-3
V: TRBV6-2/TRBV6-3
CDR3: CASSYRKGPDTQYF
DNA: TGTGCCAGCAGTTACCGGAAGGGCCCAGATACGCAGTATTTT

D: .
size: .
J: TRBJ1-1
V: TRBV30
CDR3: CAWTLQGTEAFF
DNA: TGTGCCTGGACTCTACAGGGAACTGAAGCTTTCTTT

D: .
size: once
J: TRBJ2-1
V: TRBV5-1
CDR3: CASSTRQYNEQFF
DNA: TGCGCCAGCAGCACCCGACAGTACAATGAGCAGTTCTTC

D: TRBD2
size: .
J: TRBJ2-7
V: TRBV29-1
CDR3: CSVASGSHEQYF
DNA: TGCAGCGTGGCTAGCGGGAGCCACGAGCAGTACTTC